This TCR beta chain stems from a study of T cell responses to AZD1222 COVID-19 vaccine. Study-wide findings and caveats: Spike-specific TCR breadth and depth grew following two AZD1222 doses.

Clones were read by immunoSEQ multiplex PCR, and TCRdb kept only the in-frame ones, dropping some. The table lists fewer than 200,000 clones, over 80% of them singletons. The length of the CDR3 is 12 residues. CDR1 and CDR2 from the germline V gene are LGHDT and YNNKEL (reference sequence). V was pared by 8 bases and J by 10 bases, with 17 bases between. As concerns this clone: The antigen is not known.

Source: peripheral blood, taken on day 0 of AZD1222 vaccination. The chain recombines TRBV3-1 (or the pseudogene TRBV3-2) with TRBJ1-1; maybe TRBD1 (6 bases). The TCR sequence derives from an adult in good health. The CDR3 loop reads CASGWGGSGAFF. The DNA for the CDR3 is TGTGCCAGCGGGTGGGGGGGCTCAGGAGCTTTCTTT.